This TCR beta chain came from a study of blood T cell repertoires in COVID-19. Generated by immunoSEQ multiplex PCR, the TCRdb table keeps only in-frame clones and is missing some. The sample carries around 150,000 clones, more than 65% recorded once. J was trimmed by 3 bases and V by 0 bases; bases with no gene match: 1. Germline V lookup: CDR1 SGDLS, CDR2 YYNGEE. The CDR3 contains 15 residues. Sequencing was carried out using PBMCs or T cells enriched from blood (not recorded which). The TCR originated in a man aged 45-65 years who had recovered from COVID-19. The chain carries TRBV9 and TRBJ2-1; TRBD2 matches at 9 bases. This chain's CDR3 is CASSVGGGVYNEQFF. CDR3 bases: TGTGCCAGCAGCGTAGGCGGGGGGGTCTACAATGAGCAGTTCTTC.